This TCR beta chain comes out of a study of T-cell reconstitution after alpha-beta-depleted transplantation in children. Findings of the study overall: There were some patients whose high TCRbeta diversity at day 60 came from surviving recipient T cells and thymic progenitors.

The J segment lost 4 bases and the V segment lost 0 bases, leaving 5 bases of the junction unmatched. The CDR3 is 16 residues long. Germline V gene lookup returns CDR1 SGHRS and CDR2 YFSETQ. This clonotype was counted at least ten times. What it recognizes is unknown. Unique molecular identifiers featured in how the TCRbeta library was prepared. Each CDR3 protein gets one entry after TCRdb re-called the PCR reads with MiXCR. The sample has under 400,000 distinct CDR3 sequences, over 20% seen once. The sequences come from PBMCs, mostly from graft donor cells, collected 180 days after TCRalphabeta/CD19-depleted stem cell transplant. This chain joins TRBV5-1 and TRBJ1-1; 11 nucleotides line up with TRBD1. The TCR comes from a male patient younger than 18 who had a stem cell transplant for acute lymphoblastic leukemia, so the T cells may come from the graft donor. CDR3 DNA: TGCGCCAGCAGCTTGGGGACCGGGACAGGGGGCACTGAAGCTTTCTTT. Amino acids: CASSLGTGTGGTEAFF.